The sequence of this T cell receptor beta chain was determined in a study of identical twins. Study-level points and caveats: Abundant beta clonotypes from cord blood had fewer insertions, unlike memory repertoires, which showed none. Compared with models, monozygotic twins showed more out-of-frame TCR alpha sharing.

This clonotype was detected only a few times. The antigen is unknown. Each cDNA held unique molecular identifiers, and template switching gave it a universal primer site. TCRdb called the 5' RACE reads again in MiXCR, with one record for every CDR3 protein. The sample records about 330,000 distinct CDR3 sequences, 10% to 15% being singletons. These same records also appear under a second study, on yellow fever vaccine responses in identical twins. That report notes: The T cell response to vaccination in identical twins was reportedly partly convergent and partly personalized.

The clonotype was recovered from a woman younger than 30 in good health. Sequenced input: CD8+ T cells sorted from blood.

The CDR3, as DNA: TGTGCCAGCAATCCAAGGGACAAGCAATACAATGAGCAGTTCTTC. Translating gives CASNPRDKQYNEQFF. The V gene is TRBV28, the J gene TRBJ2-1, with D possibly TRBD1 on 6 matching bases. Germline V gene sequence: CDR1 MDHEN, CDR2 SYDVKM. This CDR3 has 15 amino acids. Deletions cut 7 bases from V and 4 bases from J, with 17 bases between.